This T cell receptor (beta chain) was identified in a study of blood T cell repertoires in COVID-19. Study as a whole: COVID-19 samples collected from the United States, Italy and Spain covered acute and convalescent phases.

As handled by the study authors: Amplifying reference gene primers gave estimates of nucleated cell counts. Measured with immunoSEQ multiplex PCR; TCRdb has only the in-frame clones, and not every one. V, J and clone size reflect that table, while D and trimming were determined from the DNA. The repertoire holds more than 85,000 clones, with 70% to 90% as singletons. Germline V gene data show CDR1 as MNHNS and CDR2 as SASEGT. V was pared by 0 bases and J by 3 bases, with 11 bases between. The CDR3 length is 15 residues. The chain uses TRBV6-1 and TRBJ1-2; D is possibly TRBD1 (6 bases). This clonotype was sampled from a human donor in a cohort sampled during active COVID-19. Sequenced material: peripheral blood. In nucleotides, the CDR3 is TGTGCCAGCAGTGAAGCTGGGGGCCTAGACTATGGCTACACCTTC. Translating it yields CASSEAGGLDYGYTF.